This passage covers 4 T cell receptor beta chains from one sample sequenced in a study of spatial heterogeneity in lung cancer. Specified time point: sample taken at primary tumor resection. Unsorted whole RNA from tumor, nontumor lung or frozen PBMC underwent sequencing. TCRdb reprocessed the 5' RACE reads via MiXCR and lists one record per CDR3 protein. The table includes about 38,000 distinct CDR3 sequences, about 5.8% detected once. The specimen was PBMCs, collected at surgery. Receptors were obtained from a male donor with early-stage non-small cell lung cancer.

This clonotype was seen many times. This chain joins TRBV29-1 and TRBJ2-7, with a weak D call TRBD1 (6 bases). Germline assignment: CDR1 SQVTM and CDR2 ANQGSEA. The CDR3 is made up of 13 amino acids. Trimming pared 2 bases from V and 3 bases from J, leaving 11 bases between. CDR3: CSVEQGYNYEQYF. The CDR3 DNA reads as TGCAGCGTTGAACAGGGGTACAACTACGAGCAGTACTTC.

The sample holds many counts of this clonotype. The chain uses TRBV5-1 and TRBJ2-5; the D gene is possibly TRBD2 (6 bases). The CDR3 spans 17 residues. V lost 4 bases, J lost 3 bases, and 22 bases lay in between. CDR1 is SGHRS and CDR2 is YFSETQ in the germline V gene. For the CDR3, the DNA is TGCGCCAGCAGCCCCAATGGAGGGCGGGGAGCTAAAGAGACCCAGTACTTC. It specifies CASSPNGGRGAKETQYF.

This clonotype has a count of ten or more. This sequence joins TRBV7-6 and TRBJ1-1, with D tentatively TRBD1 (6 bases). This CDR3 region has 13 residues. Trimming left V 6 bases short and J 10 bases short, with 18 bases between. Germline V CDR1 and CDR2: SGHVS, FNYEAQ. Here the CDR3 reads CASSPGGGSGAFF. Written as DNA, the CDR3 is TGTGCCAGCAGTCCAGGCGGGGGCTCTGGAGCTTTCTTT.

CDR3 protein: CASTPGQQNTEAFF. The CDR3 DNA reads TGTGCCAGCACCCCGGGACAGCAGAACACTGAAGCTTTCTTT. This sequence joins TRBV11-2 and TRBJ1-1, with TRBD1 identical over 7 bases. V lost 7 bases, J lost 1 base, and 6 bases stayed unmatched. Germline V gene sequence: CDR1 SGHAT, CDR2 FQNNGV. This CDR3 has 14 amino acids.